Presented here are 4 T cell receptor beta chains from one specimen sequenced in a study of circulating CD8 cells and anti-PD-1 response in melanoma. Using roughly 16 ng of total RNA, TCR libraries were made with the QIAseq Immune Repertoire TCR panel. TCRdb ran MiXCR on the reads and lists one entry per CDR3 protein. The top ten hold 25% to 30% of the sample, which has some 560 distinct CDR3 sequences, 6.2% seen once. Four subsets defined by PD-1 and/or TIGIT were sorted from live CD3+CD8+TCRalphabeta+ cells. This specimen consisted of CD8+ T cells from PBMCs, obtained at baseline or after one month of anti-PD-1 therapy (not recorded which). Receptors originate from a human donor with melanoma.

By share, this clonotype counts as large (0.1 to 1%). This chain connects TRBV19 to TRBJ2-7; 7 bases are shared with TRBD1. Germline CDR1 is LNHDA and CDR2 is SQIVND (reference sequence). V shed 5 bases and J 7 bases; nucleotides not matched to a gene: 8. The CDR3 is made up of 13 amino acids. Written as DNA, the CDR3 is TGTGCCAGTAGTTTGGGGACAGCGGTAGAGCAGTACTTC. Protein: CASSLGTAVEQYF.

This clonotype ranks as medium-sized. V is TRBV19 and J is TRBJ2-1; D is uncertain. CDR1 and CDR2 from the germline V gene are LNHDA and SQIVND (reference sequence). V lost 1 base to trimming and J lost 8 bases, with 6 bases between them. The CDR3 is 12 residues long. Here the CDR3 reads CASSIAGDEQFF. DNA for the CDR3: TGTGCCAGTAGTATAGCCGGCGATGAGCAGTTCTTC.

This clonotype is judged medium-sized. The chain has TRBV6-1 and TRBJ2-7; 8 nucleotides line up with TRBD2. Trimming took 0 bases from V and 2 from J; bases not matched to a gene: 0. There are 14 residues in the CDR3. Germline loops: CDR1 MNHNS, CDR2 SASEGT. As DNA, the CDR3 is TGTGCCAGCAGTGAAGCGCGGGGGGCCTACGAGCAGTACTTC. Encoded protein: CASSEARGAYEQYF.

This clonotype is judged medium-sized (0.01 to 0.1%). V usage is TRBV3-1 and J usage is TRBJ1-2; D is undetermined. The germline gives CDR1 LGHDT, CDR2 YNNKEL (reference sequence). CDR3 length: 16 amino acids. Trimming left V 0 bases short and J 8 bases short, with 19 bases between. CDR3 bases: TGTGCCAGCAGCCAAGATTGGGAGGAGGGAGTGGGCGGCTACACCTTC. It encodes CASSQDWEEGVGGYTF.